The 20 T cell receptor beta chains below all came from one sample that was sequenced in a study of Graves' ophthalmopathy and Graves' hyperthyroidism. RNA served as the template for amplifying TCR beta CDR3 regions. Scientists carried out first-round RT-PCR using HTBI primers and then a second-round multiplex PCR. TCRdb recomputed calls from the multiplex PCR reads with MiXCR, one row per CDR3 protein. The repertoire has over a million distinct CDR3 sequences, less than 45% of them found once; the top ten carry around 10%. The sequenced sample was peripheral blood or thyroid tissue (not recorded which). These receptors were collected from an adult man with Graves' hyperthyroidism.

With regard to this clonotype: Relative to the germline gene, one junction end is altered; a read error may explain this. The chain carries TRBV10-2 and TRBJ1-2, with D unresolved. This CDR3 is 15 amino acids long. Germline assignment: CDR1 WSHSY and CDR2 SAAADI. The CDR3 spells CASSYPGRPDYGYTF. As DNA, the CDR3 is TGTGCCAGCAGTTACCCCGGCCGTCCGGACTATGGCTACACCTTC.

The chain uses TRBV25-1 and TRBJ1-1; a weak D match, TRBD1 (5 bases). V shed 6 bases and J shed 6 bases, with 20 bases lying between them. Germline V gene lookup returns CDR1 MGHDK and CDR2 SYGVNS. The CDR3 spans 15 residues. CDR3 nucleotide sequence: TGTGCCAGCAGCGTAGACGCGGGGGGGAAGTCTGAAGCTTTCTTT. As protein: CASSVDAGGKSEAFF.

The chain recombines TRBV2 with TRBJ2-5; TRBD1 agrees at 7 bases. Germline CDR1 reads SNHLY; CDR2 reads FYNNEI. The CDR3 totals 14 residues. With V trimmed by 2 bases and J by 3 bases, 3 bases remained unmatched. CDR3 residues: CASSEQTGKETQYF. CDR3 in DNA: TGTGCCAGCAGTGAACAGACAGGGAAAGAGACCCAGTACTTC.

The rearrangement uses TRBV15 and TRBJ2-1; D might be TRBD1 or TRBD2, each matching 5 bases. This CDR3 has 13 amino acids. The V and J ends lost 1 base and 8 bases respectively, with 9 bases between them. Germline V lookup: CDR1 LNHNV, CDR2 YYDKDF (reference sequence). The CDR3 here is CATSRGGIDEQFF. CDR3 DNA: TGTGCCACCAGCAGAGGGGGGATCGATGAGCAGTTCTTC.

There are many counts of this clonotype. This chain uses TRBV19 with TRBJ1-1, with 7 bases that match TRBD1. J lost 8 bases, V lost 7 bases, and 7 bases had no gene match. Germline CDR1 is LNHDA and CDR2 is SQIVND (reference sequence). The CDR3 runs to 12 residues. CDR3 bases: TGTGCCAGTACGGGACAGTTATCCGAAGCTTTCTTT. Translated, it gives CASTGQLSEAFF.

At least ten counts were recorded for this clonotype. A read error may be the cause here, since a much bigger clone is one base away. The rearrangement links TRBV25-1 to TRBJ1-4; the D gene is possibly TRBD1 (6 bases). Trimming left V 4 bases short and J 5 bases short, with 14 bases between. Germline assignment: CDR1 MGHDK and CDR2 SYGVNS. The CDR3 extends over 15 amino acids. In nucleotides, the CDR3 is TGTGCCAGCAGTGGCCCACAGGGAATGAATGAAAAACTGTTTTTT. It codes for CASSGPQGMNEKLFF.

This clonotype appeared a few times. The rearrangement joins TRBV6-5 to TRBJ2-7; D unclear. Trimming took 6 bases from V and 1 from J, leaving 13 bases between them. Germline V gene lookup returns CDR1 MNHEY and CDR2 SVGAGI. The CDR3 has 14 amino acids. As DNA, the CDR3 is TGTGCCAGCAGGTTTCGCTCAGCGTCCTACGAGCAGTACTTC. This gives the protein CASRFRSASYEQYF.

The J gene is TRBJ1-2, the V gene TRBV28; D is perhaps TRBD1 (6 bases). Trimming stripped 4 bases from V and 4 bases from J, with 16 bases between. This CDR3 has 15 residues. From germline, CDR1 is MDHEN and CDR2 SYDVKM. CDR3 residues: CASSSPGQPIYGYTF. CDR3 in DNA: TGTGCCAGCAGTTCCCCCGGACAGCCCATCTATGGCTACACCTTC.

The V and J genes are TRBV7-8 and TRBJ2-7; 9 bases fit TRBD1. The V gene's germline CDR1 is SGHVS and CDR2 FQNEAQ. This CDR3 is built from 15 residues. Trimming took 6 bases from V and 3 from J; bases not matched to a gene: 9. The CDR3 spells CASRSGTGMGYEQYF. The CDR3 DNA is TGTGCCAGCAGGTCTGGGACAGGGATGGGCTACGAGCAGTACTTC.

To note about this clonotype: This may stem from a read error, because a much larger clone lies one nucleotide away. The rearrangement links TRBV5-1 to TRBJ2-7; no clear D gene. CDR3 length equals 15 residues. Germline-derived CDR1 and CDR2 are SGHRS and YFSETQ. The CDR3 loop is CASSGPEASVYGQYF. The CDR3 bases are TGCGCCAGCAGCGGGCCAGAGGCCTCGGTTTACGGGCAGTACTTC.

Only a few counts were recorded for this clonotype. The genes are TRBV10-3 and TRBJ2-7; the match to TRBD1 covers 9 bases. CDR1 is ENHRY and CDR2 is SYGVKD in the germline V gene. V shed 10 bases and J 3 bases; nucleotides not matched to a gene: 10. The CDR3 totals 14 residues. This CDR3 is CATPEDRGGYEQYF. CDR3 nucleotide sequence: TGTGCCACCCCTGAGGACAGGGGCGGCTACGAGCAGTACTTC.

The chain couples TRBV12-3 or TRBV12-4 to TRBJ2-5; 8 positions agree with TRBD2. The CDR3 consists of 12 residues. V lost 10 bases and J lost 5; bases outside the gene matches: 6. The CDR3 sequence: CATDRGGETQYF. DNA for the CDR3: TGTGCCACCGATCGGGGGGGGGAGACCCAGTACTTC.

Remarks on this clonotype: The junction departs from the called germline gene at one end, perhaps through a read error. V usage is TRBV2 and J usage is TRBJ1-2; no reliable D call. Germline lookup yields CDR1 SNHLY and CDR2 FYNNEI. The CDR3 sequence is 13 residues long. The CDR3 coding sequence is TGTGTCAGCAGTACAGCGTACGCCTATGGCTACACCTTC. It yields the protein CVSSTAYAYGYTF.

With regard to this clonotype: With a much larger clone just one base away, this may be a read error. This CDR3 is CSAGPSDTQYF. The DNA of the CDR3 is TGCAGCGCTGGTCCTTCCGATACGCAGTATTTT. V gene TRBV29-1 combines with J gene TRBJ2-3; D ambiguous. Germline-derived CDR1 and CDR2 are SQVTM and ANQGSEA. V was clipped by 7 bases and J by 6 bases, with 11 bases between them. The CDR3 contains 11 residues.

This clonotype was picked up many times. The chain links TRBV20-1 to TRBJ2-7; no reliable D call. Germline lookup yields CDR1 DFQATT and CDR2 SNEGSKA (reference sequence). With 6 bases removed from V and 7 bases from J, the gap between germline ends came to 19 bases. There are 13 residues in the CDR3. CDR3 in amino acids: CSAPSRPRWEQYF. The CDR3 bases are TGCAGTGCGCCGAGCCGGCCCCGCTGGGAGCAGTACTTC.

This clonotype was seen ten or more times. The chain uses TRBV7-2 and TRBJ1-2; possibly TRBD1 for D (6 bases). This CDR3 has 16 residues. Germline V lookup: CDR1 SGHTA, CDR2 FQGNSA. With 4 bases removed from V and 4 bases from J, the gap between germline ends came to 19 bases. The CDR3 bases are TGTGCCAGCAGCTCCCGGACAGCGACGAGTATCTATGGCTACACCTTC. This codes for CASSSRTATSIYGYTF. Combining the CDR3 with reference TRBV7-2 and TRBJ1-2 gives the whole variable domain GAGVSQSPSNKVTEKGKDVELRCDPISGHTALYWYRQSLGQGLEFLIYFQGNSAPDKSGLPSDRFSAERTGGSVSTLTIQRTQQEDSAVYLCASSSRTATSIYGYTFGSGTRLTVV.

This clonotype was recorded a few times. The V call is TRBV2, the J call TRBJ1-6, with 7 bases that match TRBD1. V was clipped by 8 bases and J by 5 bases; unmatched bases: 12. Germline-derived CDR1 and CDR2 are SNHLY and FYNNEI. The CDR3 spans 16 residues. The CDR3 sequence: CASSQTAGTDNSPLHF. In DNA form, the CDR3 reads TGTGCCAGCTCACAAACAGCCGGGACAGATAATTCACCCCTCCACTTT. The variable domain in full, with the rest retrieved from reference TRBV2 and TRBJ1-6, is EPEVTQTPSHQVTQMGQEVILRCVPISNHLYFYWYRQILGQKVEFLVSFYNNEISEKSEIFDDQFSVERPDGSNFTLKIRSTKLEDSAMYFCASSQTAGTDNSPLHFGNGTRLTVT.

This clonotype showed up just a few times. The junction departs from germline at one end; a sequencing error may be responsible. The rearrangement links TRBV7-9 to TRBJ1-1; D is unclear. This CDR3 is 13 amino acids long. CDR1 and CDR2 (germline): SEHNR, FQNEAQ (reference sequence). The CDR3 reads CASSLGSPGRWGF. The CDR3 bases are TGTGCCAGCAGCTTGGGCTCGCCTGGGCGTTGGGGCTTT.

The CDR3 bases are TGTGCCAGCAGATACCCCGGGACAGGAAACACTGAAGCTTTCTTT. Its translation: CASRYPGTGNTEAFF. The V and J genes are TRBV12-3 or TRBV12-4 and TRBJ1-1; TRBD1 matches 8 bases. V was pared by 6 bases and J by 2 bases, with 8 bases of the junction left unmatched. CDR3 length equals 15 residues.

In this sample, this clonotype turned up a few times. This chain connects TRBV20-1 to TRBJ1-2, with a possible D match to TRBD1 (6 bases). Between the trimmed V and J ends, which lost 2 bases and 4 bases, there was a span of 17 bases. The CDR3 spans 15 residues. The V gene's germline CDR1 is DFQATT and CDR2 SNEGSKA (reference sequence). The DNA for the CDR3 is TGCAGTGCTAGATCCCGACAGGCGACAATCTATGGCTACACCTTC. Translated: CSARSRQATIYGYTF.